This T cell receptor (beta chain) was recovered during a study of T cells in Graves' hyperthyroidism and ophthalmopathy. Broader study findings: A model of 13 V-J features distinguished ophthalmopathy from stable hyperthyroidism.

Graves' hyperthyroidism qualified as stable when ophthalmopathy did not progress within 18 months. The CDR3 covers 14 residues. Trimming shortened V by 5 bases and J by 0 bases, and 8 bases separated the two germline ends. Germline V gene data show CDR1 as SEHNR and CDR2 as FQNEAQ (reference sequence). RNA transcripts gave rise to amplified TCR beta CDR3 regions. RT-PCR in the first round (using the HTBI primer set) targeted the TCR CDR3. TCRdb reanalysed the multiplex PCR reads using MiXCR and keeps one entry per CDR3 protein. This sample has 300,000 to 450,000 distinct CDR3 sequences; approximately 25% occur once, and the top ten carry 73%. This clonotype has just a few counts. Its antigen is unidentified.

This TCR derives from a man between 45 and 60 years old with Graves' hyperthyroidism. V and J are TRBV7-9 and TRBJ1-3; D unresolved. The sample comprised blood. The CDR3 spells CASSADTSGNTIYF. DNA for the CDR3: TGTGCCAGCAGCGCTGACACCTCTGGAAACACCATATATTTT.